The present TCR beta chain was sequenced within a study of post-analysis software for immune sequencing data. Unique molecular identifiers were present in the TCR beta cDNA libraries. From the PCR reads, TCRdb called clonotypes with MiXCR, one entry per CDR3 protein. Among hundreds of thousands of distinct CDR3 sequences listed, about 40% were seen once. This clonotype was observed a few times. The antigen remains undetermined. Study findings and constraints: Among roughly 5 TRBV segments more frequent in patients than controls were TRBV5-6, TRBV5-1 and TRBV20-1.

The CDR3 is 18 residues long. Germline V CDR1 and CDR2: DFQATT, SNEGSKA (reference sequence). The V and J ends lost 5 bases and 0 bases, in that order; junction bases with no gene match: 13. The clonotype comes from a girl between 10 and 17 years old with multiple sclerosis. This chain links TRBV20-1 with TRBJ2-6; the match to TRBD1 covers 7 bases. The sequenced sample consisted of blood. CDR3 sequence: CSAFGTAMTPSGANVLTF. In DNA form, the CDR3 reads TGCAGTGCTTTTGGGACAGCGATGACACCCTCTGGGGCCAACGTCCTGACTTTC.